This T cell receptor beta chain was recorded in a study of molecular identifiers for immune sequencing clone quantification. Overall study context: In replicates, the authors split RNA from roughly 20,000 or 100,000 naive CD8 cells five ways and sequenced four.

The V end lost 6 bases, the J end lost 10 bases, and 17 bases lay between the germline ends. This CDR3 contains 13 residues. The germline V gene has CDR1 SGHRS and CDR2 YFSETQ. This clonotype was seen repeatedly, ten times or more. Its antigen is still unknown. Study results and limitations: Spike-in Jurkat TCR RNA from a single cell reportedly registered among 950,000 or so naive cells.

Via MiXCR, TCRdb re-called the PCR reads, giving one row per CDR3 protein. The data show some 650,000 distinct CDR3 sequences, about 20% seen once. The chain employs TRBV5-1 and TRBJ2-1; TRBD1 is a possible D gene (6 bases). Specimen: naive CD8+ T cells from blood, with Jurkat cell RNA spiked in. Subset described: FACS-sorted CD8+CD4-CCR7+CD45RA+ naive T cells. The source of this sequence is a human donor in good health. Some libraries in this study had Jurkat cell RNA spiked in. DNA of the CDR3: TGCGCCAGCACCATAGGGGGTTATATGGAGCAGTTCTTC. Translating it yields CASTIGGYMEQFF.